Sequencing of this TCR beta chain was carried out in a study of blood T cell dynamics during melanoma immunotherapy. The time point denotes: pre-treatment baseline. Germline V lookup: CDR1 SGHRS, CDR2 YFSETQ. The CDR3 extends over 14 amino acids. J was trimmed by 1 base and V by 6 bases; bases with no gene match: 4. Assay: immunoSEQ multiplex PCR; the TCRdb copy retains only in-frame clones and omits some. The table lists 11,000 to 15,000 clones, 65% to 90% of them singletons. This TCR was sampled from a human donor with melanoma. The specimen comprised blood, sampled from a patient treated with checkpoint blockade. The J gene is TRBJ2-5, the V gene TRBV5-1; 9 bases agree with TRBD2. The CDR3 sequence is CASMGSGGQETQYF. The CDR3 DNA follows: TGCGCCAGCATGGGTAGCGGGGGCCAAGAGACCCAGTACTTC.